Given below is one TCR beta chain in context. Its antigen is currently unknown. This sample was included in a study of beta chain features in type 1 diabetes. This CDR3 is 15 amino acids long. Germline values: CDR1 MGHRA, CDR2 YSYEKL. Trimming left V 0 bases short and J 8 bases short, with 13 bases between. Study findings and constraints: The study found moderately but significantly shorter TCRB CDR3s in all four CD4+ subsets of Type 1 diabetes patients. At VDJ recombination sites, type 1 diabetes patients had fewer insertions and more deleted nucleotides.

The investigators reverse transcribed all of the isolated RNA, so they sequenced expressed TCRB transcripts. The study sequenced naive, central memory and regulatory T cell samples to an average of about 3.5 million reads. Using immunoSEQ multiplex PCR, the repertoire was profiled, and TCRdb retains in-frame clones only, with some absent. Among a few hundred thousand clones, around 14% were seen once, and the ten largest hold approximately 0.02%. V usage is TRBV4-1 and J usage is TRBJ2-2, with D perhaps matching TRBD2 (6 bases). This receptor was taken from a man under 40 with type 1 diabetes. Specimen: naive CD4+ T cells from blood. Here the CDR3 DNA reads TGCGCCAGCAGCCAAGATCCTGGGGGGATAGGGGAGCTGTTTTTT. Translation: CASSQDPGGIGELFF.